These T cell receptor beta chains were read from a single sample in a study of cytomegalovirus exposure and HLA in healthy donors. Profiled with immunoSEQ multiplex PCR; TCRdb holds only in-frame clones, not every one. The sample yields roughly 170,000 clones, more than 60% seen once. The sequencing input was PBMCs. Receptors originate from a woman in her 30s in good health and CMV-seropositive. The CDR3 runs from the conserved cysteine through the conserved F or W. The D gene is left open where the match is weak. A row's size may be missing; if present it is once, few, many or a size class.

cdr3_nt | cdr3_aa | v_call | clone_size | d_call | j_call
TGTGCCAGCAGTTTGACCCCTCTCCGGGACAGGGGGCGTGGGGCCAACGTCCTGACTTTC | CASSLTPLRDRGRGANVLTF | TRBV27 | - | TRBD1 | TRBJ2-6
TGTGCCAGCAGTGTTACGGGTGAAGGGACAGAGGAAAAACTGTTTTTT | CASSVTGEGTEEKLFF | TRBV6-6 | - | TRBD1 | TRBJ1-4
TGTGCCAGCAGTGAATACGCGTGGGAGAGCACAGATACGCAGTATTTT | CASSEYAWESTDTQYF | TRBV6-1 | once | - | TRBJ2-3
TGTGCCACCTGTTCCGGGGGTAGCACAGATACGCAGTATTTT | CATCSGGSTDTQYF | TRBV15 | - | - | TRBJ2-3
TGCGCCAGCAGCCAAGACCCTAGCGGGAGCATATCCTACGAGCAGTACTTC | CASSQDPSGSISYEQYF | TRBV4-3 | - | TRBD2 | TRBJ2-7
TGTGCCAGCAGCAAACCAATTGCTAGGAGCACAGATACGCAGTATTTT | CASSKPIARSTDTQYF | TRBV21-1 | - | - | TRBJ2-3
TGCGCCAGCAGCCAAGGGGGACTAGCGGGAGGGCGGTACAATGAGCAGTTCTTC | CASSQGGLAGGRYNEQFF | TRBV4-1 | - | TRBD2 | TRBJ2-1
TGTGCCAGCAGTTTTCTCAGGGACTACAATGAGCAGTTCTTC | CASSFLRDYNEQFF | TRBV11-3 | few | - | TRBJ2-1
TGTGCCAGCAGCTTAGAGCAGGGGGCTCTAGATACGCAGTATTTT | CASSLEQGALDTQYF | TRBV7-2 | - | TRBD1 | TRBJ2-3
TGTGCCAGCAGTTCAACGACAGGAAACACCATATATTTT | CASSSTTGNTIYF | TRBV27 | - | - | TRBJ1-3
TGTGCCACCAGAGAAATGACGGGAGGATTGGAGACCCAGTACTTC | CATREMTGGLETQYF | TRBV15 | - | TRBD2 | TRBJ2-5
TGTGCCAGCAGCCAAGCGGGACAAGGGTCTGAAAAACTGTTTTTT | CASSQAGQGSEKLFF | TRBV4-2 | - | - | TRBJ1-4
TGTGCCAGCAGCAAGACTAGCTTCGACGAGCAGTACTTC | CASSKTSFDEQYF | TRBV5-6 | few | TRBD2 | TRBJ2-7
TGTGCCACCAGCAGAGATCGTGCAGGGGGCACCTCCTACGAGCAGTACTTC | CATSRDRAGGTSYEQYF | TRBV15 | - | TRBD1 | TRBJ2-7
TGCGCCAGCAGCTTGACTCCTAATGAAAAACTGTTTTTT | CASSLTPNEKLFF | TRBV5-1 | few | - | TRBJ1-4
TGTGCCAGCAGTTACTCCGGAGCGCAAGGCGAGCAGTACTTC | CASSYSGAQGEQYF | TRBV6-6 | - | - | TRBJ2-7
TGTGCCTGGAGTCCCCACGGAGGGGCTCAGCCCCAGCATTTT | CAWSPHGGAQPQHF | TRBV30 | once | - | TRBJ1-5
TGTGCCAGCAGCTCAAGGCCTGGGGGGGGCTCCTACGAGCAGTACTTC | CASSSRPGGGSYEQYF | TRBV7-8 | - | TRBD2 | TRBJ2-7
TGCGCCAGCAGCTTAACAGGGGGCGTCGCTCGGGGTAGAAATACGCAGTATTTT | CASSLTGGVARGRNTQYF | TRBV5-1 | - | TRBD1 | TRBJ2-3
TGTGCCAGCAGCTTGCGAGCGGATTTTTACAATGAGCAGTTCTTC | CASSLRADFYNEQFF | TRBV5-6 | - | - | TRBJ2-1
TGCAGCGTTGAGGCTAGCGCTATTAGCACAGATACGCAGTATTTT | CSVEASAISTDTQYF | TRBV29-1 | - | - | TRBJ2-3
TGTGCCAGCAGTCCCGGAGGGGAGCAGTTCTTC | CASSPGGEQFF | TRBV6-6 | - | - | TRBJ2-1
TGTGCCAGCAGCTCCGCGATGAGCTCTGGAAACACCATATATTTT | CASSSAMSSGNTIYF | TRBV11-2 | - | - | TRBJ1-3
TGCAGCGCCGACAGGGACACCGGGGAGCTGTTTTTT | CSADRDTGELFF | TRBV29-1 | - | TRBD1 | TRBJ2-2
TGTGCCAGCAGGGAGCTGACAGGGGCAAATGAGCAGTTCTTC | CASRELTGANEQFF | TRBV2 | once | TRBD1 | TRBJ2-1
TGTGCCAGCAGCTTAGAGCTGGCAGATTGGTGGGGCTACACCTTC | CASSLELADWWGYTF | TRBV11-2 | - | - | TRBJ1-2
TGTGCCAGCAGCTTGGCCCTTCCCCCCCCCTACGAGCAGTACTTC | CASSLALPPPYEQYF | TRBV5-6 | - | - | TRBJ2-7
TGTGCCAGCTCACCAGCGAGCAGCACAGATACGCAGTATTTT | CASSPASSTDTQYF | TRBV18 | - | - | TRBJ2-3
TGTGCCACCAGCCTTAGACCAGGGGAGTCCTACAATGAGCAGTTCTTC | CATSLRPGESYNEQFF | TRBV15 | - | - | TRBJ2-1
TGTGCCAGCAGTTCGATGCCGACAGGGGTTAAGGGGGATACGCAGTATTTT | CASSSMPTGVKGDTQYF | TRBV27 | - | TRBD1 | TRBJ2-3
TGTGCCAGCAGCTTAGTATGGGGGGGGGTTGAAGATGGCTACACCTTC | CASSLVWGGVEDGYTF | TRBV7-8 | - | - | TRBJ1-2
TGTGCCATCAGTGAAAAGGAGATGGGGGAGGGGGTTTACGAGCAGTACTTC | CAISEKEMGEGVYEQYF | TRBV10-3 | - | - | TRBJ2-7
TGTGCCAGCAGTTTCGTCACTGAAGCTTTCTTT | CASSFVTEAFF | TRBV28 | - | - | TRBJ1-1
TGTGCCAGCAGCCTTTTGCGCGGGTCTGGTACGCAGTATTTT | CASSLLRGSGTQYF | TRBV4-2 | - | - | TRBJ2-3
TGTGCCAGTAGTCTTTCGCGGGACAGGGGTTACAATGAGCAGTTCTTC | CASSLSRDRGYNEQFF | TRBV19 | - | TRBD1 | TRBJ2-1
TGCGCCAGCAGCTTGGCCCGGCAGGGGGGTGAAGCTTTCTTT | CASSLARQGGEAFF | TRBV5-1 | once | TRBD1 | TRBJ1-1
TGTGCCAGGACAGTTTCAGGGAACACTGAAGCTTTCTTT | CARTVSGNTEAFF | TRBV30 | - | - | TRBJ1-1
TGCGCCAGCAGCTTTGGACAGGGGGACAATGAGCAGTTCTTC | CASSFGQGDNEQFF | TRBV5-1 | - | TRBD1 | TRBJ2-1
TGCGCCAGCCGAGTGTCGCCGGGAGGCGGGGAGCTGTTTTTT | CASRVSPGGGELFF | TRBV5-1 | - | TRBD2 | TRBJ2-2
TGTGCCAGCAGTCTAGGACAGGGCCCCAATCAGCCCCAGCATTTT | CASSLGQGPNQPQHF | TRBV6-8 | - | TRBD1 | TRBJ1-5
TGTGCCAGCAGCTTAGTACCGGACAGGTCCTACGAGCAGTACTTC | CASSLVPDRSYEQYF | TRBV7-3 | - | TRBD1 | TRBJ2-7
TGTGCTTCACACCCAGGGGACGTGTACACTGAAGCTTTCTTT | CASHPGDVYTEAFF | TRBV18 | - | - | TRBJ1-1
TGCGCCAGCAGCCGGGGACAGCTTAATGAAAAACTGTTTTTT | CASSRGQLNEKLFF | TRBV4-3 | - | TRBD1 | TRBJ1-4
TGTGCCAGCAGTCCGACGGACAGGGTTATAGGGGAGCTGTTTTTT | CASSPTDRVIGELFF | TRBV28 | - | TRBD1 | TRBJ2-2
TGTGCCAGCAGTCAACCGGGACTAGCGGATTACAATGAGCAGTTCTTC | CASSQPGLADYNEQFF | TRBV25-1 | few | TRBD2 | TRBJ2-1
TGCGCCAGCAGCGGGGCGGGAGGGCCCTCAAATGAGCAGTTCTTC | CASSGAGGPSNEQFF | TRBV5-1 | - | TRBD2 | TRBJ2-1
TGTGCCAGCAGTGTCTTTACAGGGGACACCATATATTTT | CASSVFTGDTIYF | TRBV6-1 | few | TRBD1 | TRBJ1-3
TGTGCCAGCAGGGGCAGGGTCCCCGTCGCCTACGAGCAGTACTTC | CASRGRVPVAYEQYF | TRBV28 | - | - | TRBJ2-7
TGTGCCAGCAGCTTGGGACAGCCTGGAAACACCATATATTTT | CASSLGQPGNTIYF | TRBV5-8 | - | - | TRBJ1-3
TGTGCCAGCAGTTTCTCAGGGGTTGCCGATCAGCCCCAGCATTTT | CASSFSGVADQPQHF | TRBV28 | - | - | TRBJ1-5
TGTGCCAGCAGCAAATGTGACAGCTCCTACGAGCAGTACTTC | CASSKCDSSYEQYF | TRBV21-1 | - | - | TRBJ2-7
TGTGCCTGGAGTGCGGGGGGCAGCGAGCAGTACTTC | CAWSAGGSEQYF | TRBV30 | once | - | TRBJ2-7
TGTGCCAGCAGTTTATCACTGAGGGAAAACATTCAGTACTTC | CASSLSLRENIQYF | TRBV28 | once | - | TRBJ2-4
TGTGCCAGCAGTGTTAGGAACACTGAAGCTTTCTTT | CASSVRNTEAFF | TRBV25-1 | - | - | TRBJ1-1
TGTGCCTGGAGAGGGTCGGGGGTCGAGACCCAGTACTTC | CAWRGSGVETQYF | TRBV30 | - | - | TRBJ2-5
TGTGCCAGCAGCTTAACAGGGCCCGGAACTGAAGCTTTCTTT | CASSLTGPGTEAFF | TRBV28 | - | - | TRBJ1-1
TGTGCCAGCAGCTTAGTTGCAGGGGACAATCACTACGAGCAGTACTTC | CASSLVAGDNHYEQYF | TRBV7-2 | once | - | TRBJ2-7